This T cell receptor (beta chain) was observed in a study of radiotherapy plus CTLA-4 blockade in lung cancer. Whole-study findings and limits: Best predicting response, reportedly, were early blood T cell clone dynamics, with interferon-beta.

This clone was detected once. Its cognate antigen is unknown. Measured with immunoSEQ multiplex PCR; TCRdb has only the in-frame clones, and not every one. The sample has some 37,000 clones; over 60% are singletons. There are 14 residues in the CDR3. The V gene's germline CDR1 is SQVTM and CDR2 ANQGSEA. Trimming removed 3 bases at V and 1 base at J, with 13 bases between. The V gene is TRBV29-1, the J gene TRBJ2-7; D is possibly TRBD1 (5 bases). The receptor was isolated from a human donor with non-small cell lung cancer who had stable disease on radiotherapy plus ipilimumab. This specimen consisted of peripheral blood, obtained from a patient treated with radiotherapy plus ipilimumab. The CDR3: CSVELAGYSYEQYF. The CDR3 DNA sequence: TGCAGCGTTGAGTTGGCAGGGTATTCCTACGAGCAGTACTTC.